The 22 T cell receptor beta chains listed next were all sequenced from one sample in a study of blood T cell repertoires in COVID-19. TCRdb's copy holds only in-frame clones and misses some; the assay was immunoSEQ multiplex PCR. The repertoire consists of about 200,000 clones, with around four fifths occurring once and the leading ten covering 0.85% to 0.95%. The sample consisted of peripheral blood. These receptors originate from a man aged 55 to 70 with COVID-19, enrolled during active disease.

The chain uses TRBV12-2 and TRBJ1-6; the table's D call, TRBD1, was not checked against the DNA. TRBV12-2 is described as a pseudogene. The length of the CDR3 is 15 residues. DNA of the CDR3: TGTGCAAGTCGCTTAGCGCGCAGGGCTAATTCACCCCTCCACTTT. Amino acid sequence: CASRLARRANSPLHF.

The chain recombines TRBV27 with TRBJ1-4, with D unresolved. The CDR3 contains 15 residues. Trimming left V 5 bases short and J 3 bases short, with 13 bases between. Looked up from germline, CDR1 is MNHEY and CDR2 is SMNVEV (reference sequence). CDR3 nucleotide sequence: TGTGCCAGCAGTCTGCGGGGAGGATCTAATGAAAAACTGTTTTTT. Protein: CASSLRGGSNEKLFF.

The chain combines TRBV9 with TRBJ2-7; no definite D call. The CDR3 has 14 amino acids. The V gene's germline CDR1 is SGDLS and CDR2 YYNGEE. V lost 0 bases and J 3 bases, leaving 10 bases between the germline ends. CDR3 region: CASSVGLQNYEQYF. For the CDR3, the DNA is TGTGCCAGCAGCGTAGGTTTACAGAACTACGAGCAGTACTTC.

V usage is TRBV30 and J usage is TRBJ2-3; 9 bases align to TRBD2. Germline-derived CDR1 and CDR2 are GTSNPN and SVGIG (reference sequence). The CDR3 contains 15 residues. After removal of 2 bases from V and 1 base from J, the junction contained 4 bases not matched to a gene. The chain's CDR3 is CAWSSGLAGTDTQYF. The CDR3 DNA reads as TGTGCCTGGAGTTCGGGACTAGCAGGCACAGATACGCAGTATTTT. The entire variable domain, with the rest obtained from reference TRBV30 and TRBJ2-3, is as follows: SQTIHQWPATLVQPVGSPLSLECTVEGTSNPNLYWYRQAAGRGLQLLFYSVGIGQISSEVPQNLSASRPQDRQFILSSKKLLLSDSGFYLCAWSSGLAGTDTQYFGPGTRLTVL.

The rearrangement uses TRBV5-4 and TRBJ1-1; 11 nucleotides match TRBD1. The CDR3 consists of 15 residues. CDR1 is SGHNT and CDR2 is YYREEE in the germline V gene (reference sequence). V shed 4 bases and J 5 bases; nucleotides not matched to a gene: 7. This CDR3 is CASSAPGQGGTEAFF. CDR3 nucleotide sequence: TGTGCCAGCAGCGCACCGGGACAGGGGGGGACTGAAGCTTTCTTT.

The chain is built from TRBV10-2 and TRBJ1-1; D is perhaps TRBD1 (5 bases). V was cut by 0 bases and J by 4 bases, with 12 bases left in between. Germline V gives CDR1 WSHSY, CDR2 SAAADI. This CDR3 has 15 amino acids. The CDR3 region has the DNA TGCGCCAGCAGTGAGTCGGCAGGGTTGAGCACTGAAGCTTTCTTT. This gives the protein CASSESAGLSTEAFF.

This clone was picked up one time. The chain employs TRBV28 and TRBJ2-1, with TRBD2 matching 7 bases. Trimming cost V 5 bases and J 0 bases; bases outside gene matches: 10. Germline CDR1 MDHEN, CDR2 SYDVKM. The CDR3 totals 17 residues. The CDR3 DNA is TGTGCCAGCAGTCCCCGTCGTGGGAGGGCCTCCTACAATGAGCAGTTCTTC. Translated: CASSPRRGRASYNEQFF.

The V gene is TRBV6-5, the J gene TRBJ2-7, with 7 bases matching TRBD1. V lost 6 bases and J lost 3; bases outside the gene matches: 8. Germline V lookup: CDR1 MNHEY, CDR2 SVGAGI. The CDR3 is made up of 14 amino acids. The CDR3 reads CASRGTEISYEQYF. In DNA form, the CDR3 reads TGTGCCAGCAGAGGGACAGAAATTAGCTACGAGCAGTACTTC.

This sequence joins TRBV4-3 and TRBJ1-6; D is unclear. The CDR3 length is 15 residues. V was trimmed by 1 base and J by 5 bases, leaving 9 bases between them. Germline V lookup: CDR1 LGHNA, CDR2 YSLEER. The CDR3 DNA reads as TGCGCCAGCAGCCAAGGCCAACAAAATAATTCACCCCTCCACTTT. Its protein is CASSQGQQNNSPLHF.

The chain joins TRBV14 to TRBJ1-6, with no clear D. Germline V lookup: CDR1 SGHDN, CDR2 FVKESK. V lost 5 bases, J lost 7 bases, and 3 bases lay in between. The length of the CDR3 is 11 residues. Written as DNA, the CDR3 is TGTGCCAGCAGCGAGAATTCACCCCTCCACTTT. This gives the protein CASSENSPLHF.

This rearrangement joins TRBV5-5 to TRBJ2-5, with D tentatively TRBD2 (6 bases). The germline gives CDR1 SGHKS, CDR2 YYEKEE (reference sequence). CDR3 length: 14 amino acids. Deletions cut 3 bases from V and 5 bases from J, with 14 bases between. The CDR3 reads CASSWDSYGETQYF. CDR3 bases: TGTGCCAGCAGCTGGGACTCATACGGTGAGACCCAGTACTTC.

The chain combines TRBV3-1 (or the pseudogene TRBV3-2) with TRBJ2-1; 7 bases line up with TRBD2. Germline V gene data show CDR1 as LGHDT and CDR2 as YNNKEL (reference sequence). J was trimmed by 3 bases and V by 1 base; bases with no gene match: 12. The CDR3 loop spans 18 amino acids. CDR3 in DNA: TGTGCCAGCAGCCAAGTCAACCCCCTAGCGGCAAACTACAATGAGCAGTTCTTC. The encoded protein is CASSQVNPLAANYNEQFF.

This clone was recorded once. CDR3 bases: TGTGCCAGTAGCGACAGGCTCGAGCAGTACTTC. Translated, it gives CASSDRLEQYF. J is TRBJ2-7 and V is TRBV19, with TRBD1 as a possible D gene (6 bases). The CDR3 extends over 11 amino acids. Per the germline V gene, CDR1 is LNHDA and CDR2 is SQIVND (reference sequence). Trimming took 6 bases from V and 6 from J, leaving 9 bases between them.

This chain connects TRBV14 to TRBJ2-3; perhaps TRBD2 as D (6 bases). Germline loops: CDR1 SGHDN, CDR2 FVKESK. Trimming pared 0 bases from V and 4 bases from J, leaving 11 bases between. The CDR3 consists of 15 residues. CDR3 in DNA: TGTGCCAGCAGCCAAGATACCGGGGGTGCAGATACGCAGTATTTT. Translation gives CASSQDTGGADTQYF.

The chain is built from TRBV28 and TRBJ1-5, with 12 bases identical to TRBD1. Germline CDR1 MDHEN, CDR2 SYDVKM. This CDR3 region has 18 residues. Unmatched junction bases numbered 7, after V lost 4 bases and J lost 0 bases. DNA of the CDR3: TGTGCCAGCAGTTCCGGGACAGGGGGCCTGGGTAGCAATCAGCCCCAGCATTTT. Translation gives CASSSGTGGLGSNQPQHF. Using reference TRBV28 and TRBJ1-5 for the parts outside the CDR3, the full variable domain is DVKVTQSSRYLVKRTGEKVFLECVQDMDHENMFWYRQDPGLGLRLIYFSYDVKMKEKGDIPEGYSVSREKKERFSLILESASTNQTSMYLCASSSGTGGLGSNQPQHFGDGTRLSIL.

CDR3 nucleotides: TGCAGCGTTGAATGGGCGAGCTCCTACAATGAGCAGTTCTTC. Amino acid sequence: CSVEWASSYNEQFF. This rearrangement joins TRBV29-1 to TRBJ2-1; D is ambiguous. CDR3 length: 14 amino acids. Trimming shortened V by 2 bases and J by 0 bases, and 8 bases separated the two germline ends. Germline V gene data show CDR1 as SQVTM and CDR2 as ANQGSEA.

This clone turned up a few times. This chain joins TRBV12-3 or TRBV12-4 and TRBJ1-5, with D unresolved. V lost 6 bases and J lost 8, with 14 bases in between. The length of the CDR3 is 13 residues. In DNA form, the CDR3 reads TGTGCCAGCAGCTTTGACACCCGAGAGCCCCAGCATTTT. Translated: CASSFDTREPQHF.

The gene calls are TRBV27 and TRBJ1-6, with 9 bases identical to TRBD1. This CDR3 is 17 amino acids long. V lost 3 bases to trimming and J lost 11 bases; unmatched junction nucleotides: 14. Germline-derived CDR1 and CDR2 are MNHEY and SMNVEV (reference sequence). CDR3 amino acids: CASSLMASGTGLTPLHF. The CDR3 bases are TGTGCCAGCAGTTTGATGGCATCCGGGACAGGGCTAACACCCCTCCACTTT.

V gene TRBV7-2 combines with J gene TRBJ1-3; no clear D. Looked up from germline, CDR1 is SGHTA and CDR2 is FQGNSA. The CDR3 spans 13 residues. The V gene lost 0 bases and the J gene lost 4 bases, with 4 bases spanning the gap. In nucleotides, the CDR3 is TGTGCCAGCAGCTTAGCTCTGGGAAACACCATATATTTT. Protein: CASSLALGNTIYF. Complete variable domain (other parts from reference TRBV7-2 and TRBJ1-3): GAGVSQSPSNKVTEKGKDVELRCDPISGHTALYWYRQSLGQGLEFLIYFQGNSAPDKSGLPSDRFSAERTGGSVSTLTIQRTQQEDSAVYLCASSLALGNTIYFGEGSWLTVV.

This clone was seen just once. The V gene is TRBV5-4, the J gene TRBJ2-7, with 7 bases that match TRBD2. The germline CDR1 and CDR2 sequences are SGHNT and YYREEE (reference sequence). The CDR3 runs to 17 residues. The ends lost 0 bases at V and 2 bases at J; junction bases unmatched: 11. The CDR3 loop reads CASSLAGGAGITYEQYF. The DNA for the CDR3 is TGTGCCAGCAGCTTGGCCGGGGGAGCGGGGATTACCTACGAGCAGTACTTC.

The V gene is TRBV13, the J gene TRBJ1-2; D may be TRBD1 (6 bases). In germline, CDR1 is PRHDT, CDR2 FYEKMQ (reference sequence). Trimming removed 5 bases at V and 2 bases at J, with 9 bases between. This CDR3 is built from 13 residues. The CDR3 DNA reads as TGTGCCAGCAGCACGGGACAAAACTATGGCTACACCTTC. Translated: CASSTGQNYGYTF.

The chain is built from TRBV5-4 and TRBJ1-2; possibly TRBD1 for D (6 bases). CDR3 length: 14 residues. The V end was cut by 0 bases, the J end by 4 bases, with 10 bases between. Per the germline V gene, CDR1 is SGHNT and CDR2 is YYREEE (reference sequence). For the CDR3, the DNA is TGTGCCAGCAGCTTGGACCAGGGGACCTATGGCTACACCTTC. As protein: CASSLDQGTYGYTF.